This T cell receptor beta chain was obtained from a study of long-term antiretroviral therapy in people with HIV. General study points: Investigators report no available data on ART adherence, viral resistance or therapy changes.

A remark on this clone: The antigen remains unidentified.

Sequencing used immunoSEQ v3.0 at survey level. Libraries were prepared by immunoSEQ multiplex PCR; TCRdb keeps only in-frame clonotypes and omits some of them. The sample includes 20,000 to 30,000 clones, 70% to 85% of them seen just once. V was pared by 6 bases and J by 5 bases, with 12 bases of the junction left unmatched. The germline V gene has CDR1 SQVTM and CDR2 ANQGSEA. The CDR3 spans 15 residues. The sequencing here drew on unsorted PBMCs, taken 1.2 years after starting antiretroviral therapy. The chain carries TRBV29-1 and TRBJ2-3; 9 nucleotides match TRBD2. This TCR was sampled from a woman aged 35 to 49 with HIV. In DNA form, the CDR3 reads TGCAGCGTCGACGGCGTAGCGGGGGTCGTAGATACGCAGTATTTT. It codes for CSVDGVAGVVDTQYF.